A selection of T cell receptor beta chains follows, all from one sample in a study of T cell responses to AZD1222 COVID-19 vaccine. Data came from immunoSEQ multiplex PCR; TCRdb stores just in-frame clones and leaves some out. There are roughly 110,000 clones in the sample; 91% occur only once, and approximately 22% lies in the top ten. This material consisted of peripheral blood, taken on day 0 of AZD1222 vaccination. Every receptor here comes from an adult in good health. Each CDR3 is given with its conserved first and last residue. The D gene is left open where the match is weak. A clone size is listed for some rows: how often the clone was seen (once, few, many), or a class if it is expanded.

d_gene	v_gene	j_gene	abundance	CDR3aa	CDR3nt
-	TRBV6-5	TRBJ1-1	-	CASSLTYANTEAFF	TGTGCCAGCAGTCTCACCTACGCGAACACTGAAGCTTTCTTT
TRBD1	TRBV11-2	TRBJ2-1	-	CASSLEGQGTHEQFF	TGTGCCAGCAGCTTAGAAGGACAGGGCACCCATGAGCAGTTCTTC
TRBD2	TRBV7-9	TRBJ2-1	-	CASSLGSGGFNEQFF	TGTGCCAGCAGCTTAGGGTCGGGGGGGTTCAATGAGCAGTTCTTC
-	TRBV4-1	TRBJ2-2	-	CASSQESRYTGELFF	TGCGCCAGCAGCCAAGAATCCCGGTACACCGGGGAGCTGTTTTTT
-	TRBV6-5	TRBJ2-5	-	CASSPDRATETQYF	TGTGCCAGCAGTCCGGACAGAGCCACAGAGACCCAGTACTTC
-	TRBV7-9	TRBJ1-1	-	CASSLGSGMNTEAFF	TGTGCCAGCAGCTTAGGTTCCGGTATGAACACTGAAGCTTTCTTT
TRBD1	TRBV5-1	TRBJ1-4	-	CASSLAVATGGNEKLFF	TGCGCCAGCAGCTTAGCGGTGGCGACAGGGGGTAACGAAAAACTGTTTTTT
-	TRBV3-1/TRBV3-2	TRBJ1-2	-	CASSQDKGTYGYTF	TGTGCCAGCAGCCAAGATAAGGGGACCTATGGCTACACCTTC
-	TRBV5-8	TRBJ1-5	-	CASSLDGGAGQPQHF	TGTGCCAGCAGCTTGGATGGGGGGGCTGGCCAGCCCCAGCATTTT
-	TRBV23-1	TRBJ2-7	-	CASSQSCYRPISYEQYF	TGCGCCAGCAGTCAATCGTGTTACAGGCCTATCTCCTACGAGCAGTACTTC
-	TRBV30	TRBJ1-1	-	CAWSVLGRGEAFF	TGTGCCTGGAGTGTACTCGGACGAGGTGAAGCTTTCTTT
-	TRBV18	TRBJ1-1	-	CASSQKGGVEAFF	TGTGCCAGCTCCCAAAAAGGTGGGGTTGAAGCTTTCTTT
-	TRBV4-1	TRBJ2-7	-	CASSQVLIRVGTTYEQYF	TGCGCCAGCAGCCAAGTCCTAATCCGGGTGGGGACCACCTACGAGCAGTACTTC
-	TRBV7-9	TRBJ1-1	-	CASSFFGSAEAFF	TGTGCCAGCAGCTTTTTCGGTAGCGCTGAAGCTTTCTTT
-	TRBV15	TRBJ1-5	-	CATSSGLNQPQHF	TGTGCCACCAGCAGTGGTCTCAATCAGCCCCAGCATTTT
-	TRBV5-4	TRBJ1-1	-	CATSSEVQGNTEAFF	TGTGCCACCTCCTCAGAGGTCCAGGGGAACACTGAAGCTTTCTTT
TRBD1	TRBV7-8	TRBJ1-2	once	CASTQVPTGSLRGGYTF	TGTGCCAGCACCCAGGTCCCGACAGGGAGCCTCCGGGGTGGCTACACCTTC
TRBD1	TRBV19	TRBJ2-3	-	CATRTGADTQYF	TGTGCCACCAGGACAGGGGCAGATACGCAGTATTTT